This T cell receptor (beta chain) was captured by sequencing in a study of T cell responses to AZD1222 COVID-19 vaccine. For the study at large: Analysis merged second doses at about 4 or about 12 weeks.

Points on this clone: Its antigen is undetermined.

Points from the study as a whole: Only a handful of AZD1222 recipients, five to seven in all, had baseline seropositivity. Donors were chiefly white British, with a greater number of females, and clonal diversity was perhaps underestimated. Sampled repertoires all dated from after the peak T cell response.

V shed 7 bases and J shed 4 bases, with 20 bases lying between them. The V gene's germline CDR1 is MDHEN and CDR2 SYDVKM. The CDR3 covers 16 residues. Repertoires were generated with immunoSEQ multiplex PCR, while TCRdb's copy carries only in-frame clones and drops some. The sample holds 180,000 or so clones, roughly 93% seen once. The chain couples TRBV28 to TRBJ1-5; D not resolved. This receptor was taken from an adult in good health. Here the sequenced sample was peripheral blood, taken on day 0 of AZD1222 vaccination. CDR3 sequence (DNA): TGTGCCAGCACCACCCTTGAGGGTTTTGGAAATCAGCCCCAGCATTTT. This codes for CASTTLEGFGNQPQHF.